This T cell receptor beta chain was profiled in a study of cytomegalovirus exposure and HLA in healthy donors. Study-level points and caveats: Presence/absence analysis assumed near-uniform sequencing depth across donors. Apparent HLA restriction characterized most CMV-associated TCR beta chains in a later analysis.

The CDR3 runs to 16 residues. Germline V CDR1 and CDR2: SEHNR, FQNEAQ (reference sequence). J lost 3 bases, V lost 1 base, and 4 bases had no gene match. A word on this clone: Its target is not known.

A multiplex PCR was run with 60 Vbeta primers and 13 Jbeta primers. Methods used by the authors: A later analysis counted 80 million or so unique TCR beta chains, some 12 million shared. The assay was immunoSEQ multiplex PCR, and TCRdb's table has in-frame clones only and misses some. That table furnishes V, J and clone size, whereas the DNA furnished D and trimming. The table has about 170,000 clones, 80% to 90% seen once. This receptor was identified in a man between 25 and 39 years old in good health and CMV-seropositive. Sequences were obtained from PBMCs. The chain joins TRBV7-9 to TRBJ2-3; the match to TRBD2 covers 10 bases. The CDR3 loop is CASSLGTSGNTDTQYF. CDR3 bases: TGTGCCAGCAGCTTAGGAACTAGCGGGAATACAGATACGCAGTATTTT.